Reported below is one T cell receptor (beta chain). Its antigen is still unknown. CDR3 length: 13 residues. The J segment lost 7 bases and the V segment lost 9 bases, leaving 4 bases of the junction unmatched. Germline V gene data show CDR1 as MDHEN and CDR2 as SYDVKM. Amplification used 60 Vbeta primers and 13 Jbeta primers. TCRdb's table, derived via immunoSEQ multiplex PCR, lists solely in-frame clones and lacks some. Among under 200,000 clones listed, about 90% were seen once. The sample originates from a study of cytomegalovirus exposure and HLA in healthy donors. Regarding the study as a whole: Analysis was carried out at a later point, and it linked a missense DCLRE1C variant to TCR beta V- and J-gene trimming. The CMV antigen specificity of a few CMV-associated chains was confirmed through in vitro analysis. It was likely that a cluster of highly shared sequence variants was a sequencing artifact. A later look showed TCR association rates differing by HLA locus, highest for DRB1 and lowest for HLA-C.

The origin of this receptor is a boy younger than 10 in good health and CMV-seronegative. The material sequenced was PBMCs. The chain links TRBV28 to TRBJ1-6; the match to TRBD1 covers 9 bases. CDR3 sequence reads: CASSGQGNSPLHF. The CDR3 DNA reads TGTGCCAGTTCGGGACAGGGAAATTCACCCCTCCACTTT.